The following is a T cell receptor beta chain sequence with its context. Its antigen remains unknown. These data come from a study of early stage breast cancer tumors. Turning to the study itself: The ER+/PR+/HER2- tumors included seven or eight ductal and a few lobular carcinomas. Each sample averaged approximately 9.8-fold read coverage. Points from the study as a whole: Comparing each tissue with blood distinguished tumor from normal in most of the 16 patients.

CDR1 and CDR2 from the germline V gene are MNHEY and SVGAGI. The CDR3 sequence is 14 residues long. Trimming cost V 5 bases and J 8 bases, with 18 bases left between them. Sequencing used immunoSEQ multiplex PCR; TCRdb keeps in-frame clones, though not all of them. The data show approximately 48,000 clones, around 90% seen once. This TCR came from a person between 65 and 79 years old with breast cancer. The rearrangement links TRBV6-5 to TRBJ1-1; D perhaps matches TRBD1 (5 bases). The sequenced sample was blood. The CDR3 nucleotides are TGTGCCAGCAGTGCAACCAGAAGGGGCGCAGAAGCTTTCTTT. It is translated as CASSATRRGAEAFF.